The 21 T cell receptor beta chains below were found in one sample sequenced in a study of blood T cell repertoires in COVID-19. Using immunoSEQ multiplex PCR, the repertoire was profiled, and TCRdb retains in-frame clones only, with some absent. The sample has approximately 440,000 clones, roughly 87% seen once. What was sequenced was PBMCs or T cells enriched from blood (not recorded which). The receptors originated from a woman aged 18-29 years who had recovered from COVID-19.

This rearrangement joins TRBV10-3 to TRBJ2-1; a weak D match, TRBD1 (5 bases). The V gene lost 6 bases and the J gene lost 9 bases, with 12 bases spanning the gap. The germline gives CDR1 ENHRY, CDR2 SYGVKD. This CDR3 is built from 12 residues. The CDR3 loop is CAISPSQGEQFF. The CDR3 DNA reads as TGTGCCATCAGCCCCAGCCAGGGTGAGCAGTTCTTC.

Turning to this clone: A junction boundary mismatches the germline segment, possibly from a read error. The chain combines TRBV15 with TRBJ1-2, with D possibly matching TRBD1 (6 bases). The CDR3 extends over 13 amino acids. Germline V gene lookup returns CDR1 LNHNV and CDR2 YYDKDF (reference sequence). CDR3 sequence (DNA): TGTGCCACCAGCAGAGATGTGGACAGTGGCAAAAACTTC. Residues: CATSRDVDSGKNF.

The DNA for the CDR3 is TGTGCCAGCAGCCTTCGACTAGCGGGGGGGGTTGAAGAGACCCAGTACTTC. It is translated as CASSLRLAGGVEETQYF. The V call is TRBV11-2, the J call TRBJ2-5, with 14 positions matching TRBD2. In germline, CDR1 is SGHAT, CDR2 FQNNGV. J was trimmed by 3 bases and V by 5 bases; bases with no gene match: 8. This CDR3 has 17 amino acids.

The chain has TRBV6-6 and TRBJ2-7; 8 bases align to TRBD1. The CDR3 is 13 residues long. The germline CDR1 and CDR2 sequences are MNHNY and SVGAGI (reference sequence). With V trimmed by 5 bases and J by 3 bases, 3 bases remained unmatched. The CDR3 sequence is CASSQGASYEQYF. In DNA form, the CDR3 reads TGTGCCAGCAGTCAGGGGGCCAGCTACGAGCAGTACTTC.

A single count supports this clone. The chain has TRBV28 and TRBJ2-1, with 9 positions matching TRBD2. Germline-derived CDR1 and CDR2 are MDHEN and SYDVKM. CDR3 length equals 14 residues. V dropped 6 bases and J dropped 9; count of bases not matched to a gene: 9. The CDR3 DNA reads TGTGCCAGCAGCAAGCGCGGGGGGGCCGGTGAGCAGTTCTTC. Its translation is CASSKRGGAGEQFF.

The genes are TRBV2 and TRBJ1-2, with D maybe TRBD1 (5 bases). The CDR3 runs to 15 residues. The V gene's germline CDR1 is SNHLY and CDR2 FYNNEI. V lost 2 bases to trimming and J lost 6 bases, with 16 bases between them. The CDR3 coding sequence is TGTGCCAGCAGTGAATTATTTCGGGGGACGGATGGCTACACCTTC. The encoded protein is CASSELFRGTDGYTF.

J is TRBJ2-1 and V is TRBV5-6; D unclear. Trimming removed 0 bases at V and 11 bases at J, with 9 bases between. This CDR3 spans 12 amino acids. Looked up from germline, CDR1 is SGHDT and CDR2 is YYEEEE. The CDR3 DNA is TGTGCCAGCAGCTTGGTGAATGAGCAGCAGTTCTTC. This codes for CASSLVNEQQFF.

The J gene is TRBJ2-1, the V gene TRBV5-1; 8 bases are a match to TRBD1. CDR1 is SGHRS, CDR2 YFSETQ, per germline. There are 12 residues in the CDR3. The junction had 2 bases not matched to a gene; V was cut back by 7 bases and J by 5 bases. The CDR3 region is CASGQGNNEQFF. In DNA form, the CDR3 reads TGCGCCAGCGGACAGGGTAACAATGAGCAGTTCTTC. Combining the CDR3 with reference TRBV5-1 and TRBJ2-1 gives the whole variable domain KAGVTQTPRYLIKTRGQQVTLSCSPISGHRSVSWYQQTPGQGLQFLFEYFSETQRNKGNFPGRFSGRQFSNSRSEMNVSTLELGDSALYLCASGQGNNEQFFGPGTRLTVL.

The chain combines TRBV28 with TRBJ1-1; TRBD1 matches 9 bases. With V trimmed by 1 base and J by 5 bases, 5 bases remained unmatched. The germline CDR1 and CDR2 sequences are MDHEN and SYDVKM. There are 15 residues in the CDR3. The CDR3 reads CASSLLGQGGTEAFF. The CDR3 DNA sequence: TGTGCCAGCAGTTTATTGGGACAGGGAGGGACTGAAGCTTTCTTT. The complete variable domain, with remaining parts taken from reference TRBV28 and TRBJ1-1, reads DVKVTQSSRYLVKRTGEKVFLECVQDMDHENMFWYRQDPGLGLRLIYFSYDVKMKEKGDIPEGYSVSREKKERFSLILESASTNQTSMYLCASSLLGQGGTEAFFGQGTRLTVV.

J is TRBJ2-1 and V is TRBV30; 10 bases line up with TRBD2. The CDR3 sequence is 14 residues long. Losses at the gene ends were 4 bases for V and 7 bases for J; bases not matched to a gene: 7. Germline V gene data show CDR1 as GTSNPN and CDR2 as SVGIG (reference sequence). CDR3 nucleotides: TGTGCCTGGAAAGCGGGGGGGCAAAAGAATGAGCAGTTCTTC. Encoded protein: CAWKAGGQKNEQFF.

This rearrangement joins TRBV27 to TRBJ2-7; perhaps TRBD1 as D (5 bases). The CDR3 runs to 14 residues. The V end was cut by 1 base, the J end by 2 bases, with 9 bases between. Germline CDR1 reads MNHEY; CDR2 reads SMNVEV (reference sequence). This chain's CDR3 is CASSLFPGPYEQYF. The CDR3 bases are TGTGCCAGCAGTTTATTCCCAGGGCCCTACGAGCAGTACTTC.

This clone came up once. This chain uses TRBV2 with TRBJ1-4, with TRBD1 identical over 8 bases. J was trimmed by 8 bases and V by 2 bases; bases with no gene match: 7. The CDR3 is 15 residues long. CDR1 is SNHLY, CDR2 FYNNEI, per germline. The CDR3 DNA reads as TGTGCCAGCAGTGAATGGGTGGACAGGGACGAAAAACTGTTTTTT. Protein sequence: CASSEWVDRDEKLFF.

The chain carries TRBV19 and TRBJ2-5; a weak D match, TRBD1 (6 bases). CDR1 and CDR2 (germline): LNHDA, SQIVND (reference sequence). CDR3 size: 14 residues. The germline V and J ends were trimmed by 3 bases and 9 bases, with 17 bases remaining between them. Here the CDR3 reads CASSIPDSPRAQYF. CDR3 sequence (DNA): TGTGCCAGTAGTATCCCGGACAGCCCCAGGGCCCAGTACTTC.

The J gene is TRBJ1-3, the V gene TRBV5-1; D not certain. CDR3 length equals 14 residues. V was trimmed by 1 base and J by 4 bases, leaving 9 bases between them. CDR1 SGHRS and CDR2 YFSETQ come from the germline V gene. CDR3 sequence: CASSLSVEGNTIYF. CDR3 in DNA: TGCGCCAGCAGCTTGAGCGTGGAAGGAAACACCATATATTTT.

The chain uses TRBV6-5 and TRBJ2-5; D is ambiguous. Trimming stripped 6 bases from V and 5 bases from J, with 10 bases between. CDR1 is MNHEY and CDR2 is SVGAGI in the germline V gene. This CDR3 region has 12 residues. The CDR3 sequence is CASSSFSETQYF. In DNA form, the CDR3 reads TGTGCCAGCAGCTCCTTTAGTGAGACCCAGTACTTC.

The chain is built from TRBV30 and TRBJ2-7; 7 positions match TRBD2. Germline assignment: CDR1 GTSNPN and CDR2 SVGIG (reference sequence). The V gene end was trimmed by 4 bases and the J gene end by 0 bases; junction bases not matched to a gene: 9. The CDR3 sequence is 15 residues long. The CDR3 coding sequence is TGTGCCTGGACAGCCCTGGGGGGGAACTCCTACGAGCAGTACTTC. Translation: CAWTALGGNSYEQYF. Full variable domain (outside the CDR3, taken from reference TRBV30 and TRBJ2-7): SQTIHQWPATLVQPVGSPLSLECTVEGTSNPNLYWYRQAAGRGLQLLFYSVGIGQISSEVPQNLSASRPQDRQFILSSKKLLLSDSGFYLCAWTALGGNSYEQYFGPGTRLTVT.

The chain has TRBV11-2 and TRBJ2-3, with TRBD1 as a possible D gene (5 bases). V was pared by 8 bases and J by 0 bases, with 18 bases between. CDR3 length: 16 residues. Germline loops: CDR1 SGHAT, CDR2 FQNNGV. The DNA of the CDR3 is TGTGCCAGCGGGCTGGGCCAGGGCCGTAGCACAGATACGCAGTATTTT. Translating it yields CASGLGQGRSTDTQYF. Full variable domain (missing parts from reference TRBV11-2 and TRBJ2-3): EAGVAQSPRYKIIEKRQSVAFWCNPISGHATLYWYQQILGQGPKLLIQFQNNGVVDDSQLPKDRFSAERLKGVDSTLKIQPAKLEDSAVYLCASGLGQGRSTDTQYFGPGTRLTVL.

On this clone: The same CDR3 is also encoded by other DNA sequences in this sample. The V call is TRBV9, the J call TRBJ1-2, with D unresolved. The CDR3 has 12 residues. CDR1 and CDR2 from the germline V gene are SGDLS and YYNGEE. V gave up 6 bases and J gave up 0 bases, with 6 bases separating them. The DNA of the CDR3 is TGTGCCAGCAAGAGATCTAACTATGGCTACACCTTC. The encoded protein is CASKRSNYGYTF.

This clone was counted a single time. This chain connects TRBV11-2 to TRBJ1-1, with TRBD1 identical over 8 bases. Unmatched junction bases numbered 9, after V lost 5 bases and J lost 4 bases. Germline V gene lookup returns CDR1 SGHAT and CDR2 FQNNGV. This CDR3 spans 15 amino acids. The CDR3 spells CASSPLRGLGTEAFF. CDR3 nucleotide sequence: TGTGCCAGCAGCCCGCTCAGGGGGCTTGGCACTGAAGCTTTCTTT.

The chain employs TRBV4-2 and TRBJ2-7; 13 bases align to TRBD2. The CDR3 consists of 17 residues. Trimming took 4 bases from V and 0 from J; bases not matched to a gene: 6. The germline gives CDR1 LGHNA, CDR2 YNFKEQ. CDR3 protein: CASSRTSGGPSSYEQYF. DNA for the CDR3: TGTGCCAGCAGCCGGACTAGCGGGGGCCCCAGCTCCTACGAGCAGTACTTC.

The chain has TRBV29-1 and TRBJ2-1; D gene ambiguous. Germline CDR1 reads SQVTM; CDR2 reads ANQGSEA. The CDR3 is 15 residues long. V was shortened by 1 base and J by 0 bases, with 10 bases between the two germline ends. The CDR3 sequence is CSVEGGLSSYNEQFF. The CDR3 DNA sequence: TGCAGCGTTGAAGGCGGTCTTAGCTCCTACAATGAGCAGTTCTTC.